The clone carrying this T cell receptor (beta chain) has just a few counts. Its target is unknown. Each sample yielded at least 6 million isolated PBMCs. Then a second PCR, running about 6 to 12 cycles, was carried out with a sample-barcoded 5' primer and a J-beta primer mix. Carrying 12 random nucleotides, a template-switch adaptor labeled each individual cDNA molecule. Each CDR3 protein is one row after TCRdb ran MiXCR on the 5' RACE reads. This sample has fewer than 900,000 distinct CDR3 sequences, with 45% to 50% found just once. The entry originates in a study of blood T cells in healthy people across ages. General study results and limits: More naive CD4+ cells and higher diversity were found in long-lived than in aged donors.

The CDR3 contains 14 residues. The germline V gene has CDR1 ENHRY and CDR2 SYGVKD. V was trimmed by 4 bases and J by 0 bases, leaving 7 bases between them. What was sequenced was blood. The chain recombines TRBV10-3 with TRBJ2-1; D gene uncertain. The origin of this receptor is an older woman in good health. CDR3: CAISGAGSYNEQFF. The CDR3 DNA sequence: TGTGCCATCAGTGGCGCTGGCTCCTACAATGAGCAGTTCTTC.